This T cell receptor beta chain was identified in a study of blood T cell repertoires in COVID-19. Across the study: Each recovered donor of Cohort 3 presented with two negative PCRs, clearance, or symptom resolution. The study drew acute and convalescent COVID-19 samples from the United States, Italy and Spain.

The CDR3 runs to 15 residues. The germline V and J ends were trimmed by 4 bases and 4 bases, with 13 bases remaining between them. In germline, CDR1 is SGHNT, CDR2 YENEEA. Profiled with immunoSEQ multiplex PCR; TCRdb holds only in-frame clones, not every one. The data hold over 250,000 clones, with more than 70% observed a single time. Clinical history as reported by participants underpinned cohort assignment. The V gene is TRBV11-3, the J gene TRBJ1-4; D unclear. This TCR was sampled from a woman in her sixties or seventies in a cohort exposed to, infected with or recovered from COVID-19 (not recorded which). The sequenced sample was PBMCs or T cells enriched from blood (not recorded which). The CDR3 DNA reads TGTGCCAGCAGCTCCGGCAGGAACCTTAATGAAAAACTGTTTTTT. Its translation is CASSSGRNLNEKLFF.